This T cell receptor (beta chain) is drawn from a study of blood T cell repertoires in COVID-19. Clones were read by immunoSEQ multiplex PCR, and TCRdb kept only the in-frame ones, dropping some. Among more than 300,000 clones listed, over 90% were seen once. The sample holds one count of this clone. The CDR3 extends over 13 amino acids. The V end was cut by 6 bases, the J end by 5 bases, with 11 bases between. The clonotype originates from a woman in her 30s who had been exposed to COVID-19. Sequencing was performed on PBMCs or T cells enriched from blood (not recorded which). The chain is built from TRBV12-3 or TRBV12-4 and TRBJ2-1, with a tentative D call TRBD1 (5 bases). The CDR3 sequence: CASSPRQNNEQFF. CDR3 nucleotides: TGTGCCAGCAGCCCCAGACAGAACAATGAGCAGTTCTTC.